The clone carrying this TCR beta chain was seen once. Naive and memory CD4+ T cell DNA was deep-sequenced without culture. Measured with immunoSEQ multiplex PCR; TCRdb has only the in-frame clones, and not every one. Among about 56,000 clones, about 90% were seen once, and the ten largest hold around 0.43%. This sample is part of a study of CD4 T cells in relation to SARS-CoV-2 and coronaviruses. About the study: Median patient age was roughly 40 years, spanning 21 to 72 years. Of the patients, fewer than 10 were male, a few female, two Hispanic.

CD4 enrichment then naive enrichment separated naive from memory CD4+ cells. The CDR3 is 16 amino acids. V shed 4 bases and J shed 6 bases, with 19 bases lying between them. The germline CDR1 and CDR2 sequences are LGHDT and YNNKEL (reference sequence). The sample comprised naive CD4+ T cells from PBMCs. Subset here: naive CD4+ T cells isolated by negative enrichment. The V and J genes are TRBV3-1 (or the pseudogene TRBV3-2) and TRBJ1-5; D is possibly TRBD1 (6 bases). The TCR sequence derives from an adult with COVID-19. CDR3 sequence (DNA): TGTGCCAGCAGCCCTGAATGGGCAGGGGTCGGTCAGCCCCAGCATTTT. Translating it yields CASSPEWAGVGQPQHF.